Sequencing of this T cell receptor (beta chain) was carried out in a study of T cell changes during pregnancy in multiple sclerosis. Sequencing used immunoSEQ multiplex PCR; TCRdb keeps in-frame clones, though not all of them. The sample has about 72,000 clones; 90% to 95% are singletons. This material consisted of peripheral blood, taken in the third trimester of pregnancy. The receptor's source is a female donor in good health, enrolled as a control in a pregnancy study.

CDR3 DNA sequence: TGTGCCAGTAAAGTTGGACAGAGGAACACCGGGGAGCTGTTTTTT. It yields the protein CASKVGQRNTGELFF. The chain combines TRBV19 with TRBJ2-2, with a tentative D call TRBD1 (6 bases). The CDR3 sequence is 15 residues long. V lost 7 bases to trimming and J lost 1 base, with 13 bases between them. Germline V gene lookup returns CDR1 LNHDA and CDR2 SQIVND (reference sequence).